Each of the 23 T cell receptor beta chains below was sequenced from the same sample in a study of glioma-infiltrating T cells. TCR alpha and beta CDR3 regions were amplified from RNA using iRepertoire nested multiplex PCR. A single record per CDR3 protein comes from TCRdb applying MiXCR to the multiplex PCR reads. The top ten clones hold 9.5% to 15% of a sample with roughly 350,000 distinct CDR3 sequences, 41% of them seen once. Source material: glioma tissue, nonneoplastic brain tissue, or PBMCs (not recorded which). The origin of the receptors is a human donor with low-grade glioma or glioblastoma, undergoing nonglioma brain surgery, or in good health (not recorded which).

This clonotype was observed many times. The chain links TRBV6-1 to TRBJ2-7; D not certain. This CDR3 comprises 14 residues. V gave up 1 base and J gave up 3 bases, with 10 bases separating them. The germline V gene has CDR1 MNHNS and CDR2 SASEGT. The CDR3 sequence: CASSEDPLNYEQYF. DNA for the CDR3: TGTGCCAGCAGTGAAGACCCGCTTAACTACGAGCAGTACTTC.

This clonotype came up once. The CDR3 end shows no conserved phenylalanine or tryptophan, and so a read error is likely. The DNA is left out, because the CDR3 cannot be placed on it with certainty; the CDR3 is given as TCRdb lists it. The chain links TRBV25-1 to TRBJ2-7; the table assigns TRBD1, which was not confirmed against the DNA. Germline V CDR1 and CDR2: MGHDK, SYGVNS. Ends included, the CDR3 has 11 residues. The CDR3 is CTSIPTGPSFH.

This clonotype was detected a few times. This sequence joins TRBV28 and TRBJ1-2; D not resolved. Germline V CDR1 and CDR2: MDHEN, SYDVKM. The CDR3 runs to 14 residues. V was pared by 0 bases and J by 7 bases, with 12 bases between. This CDR3 is CASSLWAFTPGYTF. CDR3 nucleotides: TGTGCCAGCAGTTTATGGGCCTTTACCCCTGGCTACACCTTC.

For this clonotype: Just one base apart from a much larger clone, this may be a read error. The CDR3 sequence: CASSPISAGRENTEAFF. The CDR3 DNA sequence: TGTGCCAGCAGTCCTATCAGCGCCGGGAGAGAGAACACTGAAGCTTTCTTT. This chain uses TRBV28 with TRBJ1-1; D unresolved. Germline V gene lookup returns CDR1 MDHEN and CDR2 SYDVKM. Trimming left V 5 bases short and J 1 base short, with 20 bases between. CDR3 length: 17 residues.

This clonotype was counted a few times. The chain has TRBV20-1 and TRBJ1-6; 7 bases line up with TRBD1. Germline CDR1 is DFQATT and CDR2 is SNEGSKA (reference sequence). The CDR3 loop spans 14 amino acids. The V segment lost 3 bases and the J segment 9 bases; nucleotides outside the gene matches: 8. The DNA of the CDR3 is TGCAGTGCTAGGGTAGACAGGGTCTCTTCACCCCTCCACTTT. Residues: CSARVDRVSSPLHF.

The V call is TRBV27, the J call TRBJ1-3; the D gene is possibly TRBD1 (5 bases). Germline V gives CDR1 MNHEY, CDR2 SMNVEV (reference sequence). V lost 0 bases to trimming and J lost 5 bases, with 11 bases between them. This CDR3 is 15 amino acids long. The CDR3 sequence is CASSLSGTLRNTIYF. The CDR3 DNA reads TGTGCCAGCAGTTTATCGGGGACTCTTAGAAACACCATATATTTT.

This chain connects TRBV28 to TRBJ1-2; 9 nucleotides agree with TRBD1. Losses at the gene ends were 4 bases for V and 10 bases for J; bases not matched to a gene: 10. Germline V CDR1 and CDR2: MDHEN, SYDVKM. The CDR3 runs 14 residues. The CDR3, as DNA: TGTGCCAGCAGTTCGCCGGGACAGGGACATGACTACACCTTC. Amino acids: CASSSPGQGHDYTF.

The rearrangement uses TRBV18 and TRBJ2-5; 7 bases align to TRBD1. CDR3 size: 14 residues. Losses at the gene ends were 3 bases for V and 2 bases for J; bases not matched to a gene: 3. Germline V CDR1 and CDR2: KGHSH, LQKENI. CDR3 DNA sequence: TGTGCCAGCTCACCTGGGGGACAGCAAGAGACCCAGTACTTC. Translating it yields CASSPGGQQETQYF.

This clonotype occurred many times. V and J are TRBV27 and TRBJ1-6; D remains ambiguous. The CDR3 is 13 residues long. From germline, CDR1 is MNHEY and CDR2 SMNVEV (reference sequence). The V end lost 6 bases, the J end lost 7 bases, and 10 bases lay between the germline ends. Here the CDR3 DNA reads TGTGCCAGCAGCGATATAGGAAATTCACCCCTCCACTTT. Protein: CASSDIGNSPLHF.

This clonotype was counted only a few times. V gene TRBV4-3 combines with J gene TRBJ1-2; no clear D. The length of the CDR3 is 16 residues. The V and J ends lost 4 bases and 8 bases respectively, with 23 bases between them. CDR1 is LGHNA, CDR2 YSLEER, per germline. CDR3 coding DNA: TGCGCCAGCAGCCGGAACCTCCGGATTGGCACACAGGGCTACACCTTC. Amino acids: CASSRNLRIGTQGYTF.

A word on this clonotype: A much larger clone lies a single base off, so this may be a read error. This chain joins TRBV27 and TRBJ2-3; D gene ambiguous. The CDR3 contains 14 residues. The V gene's germline CDR1 is MNHEY and CDR2 SMNVEV (reference sequence). For the CDR3, the DNA is TGTGCCAGCAGCGGCCTCGTTCGGCCGGATACGCGGTATTTT. Its protein is CASSGLVRPDTRYF.

This clonotype was recorded many times. The V gene is TRBV7-2, the J gene TRBJ2-7; 9 bases are a match to TRBD1. Germline V CDR1 and CDR2: SGHTA, FQGNSA. The junction had 0 bases not matched to a gene; V was cut back by 4 bases and J by 2 bases. CDR3 length: 13 amino acids. DNA for the CDR3: TGTGCCAGCAGCTGGACAGGGGCCTACGAGCAGTACTTC. Protein: CASSWTGAYEQYF.

Comment on this clonotype: One end of the junction is discordant with germline, which a read error may explain. V gene TRBV28 combines with J gene TRBJ1-2, with D possibly TRBD1 on 5 matching bases. CDR1 and CDR2 (germline): MDHEN, SYDVKM. The CDR3 runs to 14 residues. CDR3 coding DNA: TGTGTCAGCAGCCCCTCCGGCAGGGTCTATGGCTACACCTTC. Its translation is CVSSPSGRVYGYTF.

This clonotype was counted between two and nine times. The chain couples TRBV20-1 to TRBJ2-5; tentatively, D is TRBD2 (5 bases). V gave up 3 bases and J gave up 5 bases, with 16 bases separating them. CDR1 is DFQATT and CDR2 is SNEGSKA in the germline V gene (reference sequence). The CDR3 runs 14 residues. CDR3 sequence (DNA): TGCAGTGCTAGTAGTAGATCCGGGGAGGAGACCCAGTACTTC. This encodes CSASSRSGEETQYF.

Here the CDR3 DNA reads TGTGCCAGCAGCTATAGTCACGAGCAGTACTTC. Translated, it gives CASSYSHEQYF. The rearrangement joins TRBV6-1 to TRBJ2-7; D gene ambiguous. The CDR3 extends over 11 amino acids. Germline CDR1 reads MNHNS; CDR2 reads SASEGT. V was pared by 6 bases and J by 5 bases, with 8 bases between.

In regard to this clonotype: Just one base apart from a much larger clone, this may be a read error. V and J are TRBV4-3 and TRBJ2-7, with 10 bases fitting TRBD1. Germline CDR1 and CDR2: LGHNA and YSLEER. This CDR3 has 16 residues. The CDR3 DNA sequence: TGCGCCAGCAGCCAAGGCTGGGGGACAGGGGACTACGAGCGGTACTTC. This encodes CASSQGWGTGDYERYF.

This clonotype was recorded once. The J gene is TRBJ2-7, the V gene TRBV6-8; 7 bases are a match to TRBD1. V was clipped by 6 bases and J by 10 bases; unmatched bases: 18. The CDR3 covers 15 residues. Germline values: CDR1 MNHGY, CDR2 SAAAGT. CDR3 in amino acids: CASREPTDRVGDQYF. The CDR3 bases are TGTGCCAGCAGAGAACCCACCGACAGGGTTGGCGACCAGTACTTC.

To note about this clonotype: This may stem from a read error, because a much larger clone lies one nucleotide away. The V call is TRBV20-1, the J call TRBJ2-1, with 9 bases that match TRBD2. CDR1 and CDR2 (germline): DFQATT, SNEGSKA (reference sequence). This CDR3 is built from 16 residues. The CDR3 nucleotides read TGCAGTGCTAGAGACCCGACTAGCGGCTCCTACAGTGAGCAGTTCTTC. Its protein product is CSARDPTSGSYSEQFF.

The chain carries TRBV2 and TRBJ2-5; TRBD2 matches 7 bases. The CDR3 covers 13 residues. V was pared by 7 bases and J by 2 bases, with 4 bases of the junction left unmatched. CDR1 is SNHLY and CDR2 is FYNNEI in the germline V gene. Written as DNA, the CDR3 is TGTGCCAGCAAAAGGACTAGGCAAGAGACCCAGTACTTC. It encodes CASKRTRQETQYF.

Concerning this clonotype: Since a much larger clone is just one base distant, this may be a read error. Since no conserved phenylalanine or tryptophan closes the CDR3, a read error is the likely cause. This chain connects TRBV28 to TRBJ2-1, with a weak D call TRBD2 (5 bases). From germline, CDR1 is MDHEN and CDR2 SYDVKM. Between the trimmed V and J ends, which lost 5 bases and 4 bases, there was a span of 18 bases. The CDR3 sequence is 16 residues long. Here the CDR3 reads CASSPTPGSQYNEQFL. For the CDR3, the DNA is TGTGCCAGCAGTCCCACTCCGGGATCACAATACAATGAGCAGTTCCTC.

For this clonotype: A single base separates this from a much larger clone, so it may be a read error. The V and J genes are TRBV28 and TRBJ2-2; D tentatively fits TRBD1 or TRBD2 (5 bases each). CDR3 length equals 13 residues. Per germline, CDR1 MDHEN and CDR2 SYDVKM. The CDR3 DNA sequence: TGTGCCAGCCTCCAGGGAAACACCGGGGAGCTGTATTTT. This sequence encodes CASLQGNTGELYF. Supplemented by reference TRBV28 and TRBJ2-2, the full variable domain reads DVKVTQSSRYLVKRTGEKVFLECVQDMDHENMFWYRQDPGLGLRLIYFSYDVKMKEKGDIPEGYSVSREKKERFSLILESASTNQTSMYLCASLQGNTGELYFGEGSRLTVL.

The table lists this clonotype with many counts. The rearrangement joins TRBV6-2 or TRBV6-3 to TRBJ1-5; TRBD1 is a possible D gene (5 bases). V lost 0 bases and J 2 bases, leaving 11 bases between the germline ends. CDR1 is MNHEY and CDR2 is SVGEGT in the germline V gene. The CDR3 is made up of 16 amino acids. CDR3 loop: CASSYSTARGNQPQHF. CDR3 sequence (DNA): TGTGCCAGCAGTTACTCGACGGCCAGGGGCAATCAGCCCCAGCATTTT.

In its sample, this clonotype was seen many times. The rearrangement links TRBV28 to TRBJ2-7, with D perhaps given as TRBD1 or TRBD2 (5 bases each). V gave up 3 bases and J gave up 3 bases, with 12 bases separating them. Germline V gene sequence: CDR1 MDHEN, CDR2 SYDVKM. The CDR3 runs to 14 residues. The CDR3 nucleotides read TGTGCCAGCAGTTTCGGGGTCGACAGCTACGAGCAGTACTTC. Translating it yields CASSFGVDSYEQYF.